This TCR beta chain was retrieved from a study of blood T cell repertoires in COVID-19. Germline assignment: CDR1 ENHRY and CDR2 SYGVKD. The trim removed 5 bases at V and 6 bases at J, leaving 6 bases unmatched. The length of the CDR3 is 14 residues. TCRdb keeps only in-frame clones here, not all; method: immunoSEQ multiplex PCR. The table has about 210,000 clones, 85% to 90% seen once. The source material was peripheral blood. The receptor's source is a man aged 18 to 30 with active or convalescent COVID-19. The chain uses TRBV10-3 and TRBJ1-4, with TRBD1 identical over 7 bases. This chain's CDR3 is CAISYTGDYEKLFF. CDR3 sequence (DNA): TGTGCCATCAGTTATACAGGGGATTATGAAAAACTGTTTTTT.